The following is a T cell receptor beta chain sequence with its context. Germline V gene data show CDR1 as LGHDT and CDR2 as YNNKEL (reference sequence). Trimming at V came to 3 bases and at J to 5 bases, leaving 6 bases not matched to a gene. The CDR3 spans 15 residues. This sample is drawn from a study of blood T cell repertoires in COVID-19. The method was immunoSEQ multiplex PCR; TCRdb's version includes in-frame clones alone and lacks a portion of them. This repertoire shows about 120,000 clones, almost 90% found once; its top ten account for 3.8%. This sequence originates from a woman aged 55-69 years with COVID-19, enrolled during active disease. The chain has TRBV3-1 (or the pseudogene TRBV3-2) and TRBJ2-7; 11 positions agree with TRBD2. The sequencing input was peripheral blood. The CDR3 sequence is CASSHLAGGVHEQYF. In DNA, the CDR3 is TGTGCCAGCAGCCACCTAGCGGGGGGAGTCCACGAGCAGTACTTC.